The T cell receptor (beta chain) described here comes from a study of graft-versus-host responses after intestinal transplantation. Broader study findings: Allografts carried high graft-versus-host to host-versus-graft clonal ratios in patients having graft-donor T cell macrochimerism.

This clone was detected only once. The antigen remains unidentified. Profiling relied on immunoSEQ multiplex PCR, and the TCRdb table lists in-frame clones only, not all of them. The sample has about 25,000 clones; around 96% are singletons. CDR3 length: 15 residues. In germline, CDR1 is SEHNR, CDR2 FQNEAQ (reference sequence). Trimming cost V 3 bases and J 8 bases; bases outside gene matches: 8. V and J are TRBV7-9 and TRBJ1-5; 9 bases are shared with TRBD1. The receptor was isolated from a human patient who received an intestinal transplant, so some T cells may come from the graft donor. The specimen comprised PBMCs, sampled approximately 32 days after intestinal transplant. CDR3 sequence (DNA): TGTGCCAGCAGCTTCGCCACAGGGGGCAGAGAGCCCCAGCATTTT. It yields the protein CASSFATGGREPQHF.